The 30 T cell receptor beta chains below come from one sample, sequenced in a study of memory CD4+ T cells and cytomegalovirus serostatus. The method was immunoSEQ multiplex PCR; TCRdb's version includes in-frame clones alone and lacks a portion of them. The repertoire holds about 59,000 clones, roughly three quarters seen once, with around 1.1% in the top ten. The sort gate was single viable CD3+CD4+CD8-CD45RO+ cells for memory CD4+ T cells. Sequenced: memory CD4+ T cells from blood. All receptors come from an adult in good health and CMV-seronegative.

This clone was seen just once. The J gene is TRBJ2-4, the V gene TRBV2, with 7 bases aligning to TRBD1. J was trimmed by 4 bases and V by 6 bases; bases with no gene match: 15. Germline-derived CDR1 and CDR2 are SNHLY and FYNNEI. This CDR3 has 17 residues. In DNA, the CDR3 is TGTGCCAGCAGCGCCGGGGACAGCTTTCTGAGAAAAAACATTCAGTACTTC. It specifies CASSAGDSFLRKNIQYF.

This chain links TRBV15 with TRBJ1-3, with D perhaps matching TRBD1 (6 bases). The CDR3 extends over 16 amino acids. The germline V gene encodes CDR1 LNHNV and CDR2 YYDKDF (reference sequence). The ends were cut back, 0 bases at V and 0 bases at J, with 9 bases in the middle. The CDR3 is CATSRDRTDSGNTIYF. In DNA, the CDR3 is TGTGCCACCAGCAGAGATAGGACAGACTCTGGAAACACCATATATTTT.

The chain employs TRBV7-9 and TRBJ2-1; no firm D call. Trimming pared 5 bases from V and 6 bases from J, leaving 5 bases between. This CDR3 has 11 residues. Germline CDR1 reads SEHNR; CDR2 reads FQNEAQ (reference sequence). CDR3 region: CASSLSNEQFF. Here the CDR3 DNA reads TGTGCCAGCAGCCTATCCAATGAGCAGTTCTTC.

V gene TRBV2 combines with J gene TRBJ2-2; D call uncertain. Germline V gene sequence: CDR1 SNHLY, CDR2 FYNNEI. The germline V and J ends were trimmed by 5 bases and 9 bases, with 13 bases remaining between them. This CDR3 has 13 residues. The CDR3 spells CASSPPPYRELFF. The CDR3 nucleotides are TGTGCCAGCAGTCCCCCACCTTACCGGGAGCTGTTTTTT.

V is TRBV4-1 and J is TRBJ2-7; D perhaps matches TRBD1 (6 bases). Germline V gene lookup returns CDR1 MGHRA and CDR2 YSYEKL. The CDR3 spans 15 residues. V was clipped by 1 base and J by 1 base, with 11 bases between them. For the CDR3, the DNA is TGCGCCAGCAGCCAAGTCTTCGGACAGTCCTACGAGCAGTACTTC. This codes for CASSQVFGQSYEQYF.

This clone was seen more than once but under ten times. The V gene is TRBV10-1, the J gene TRBJ2-3; maybe TRBD1 (5 bases). Per germline, CDR1 WNHNN and CDR2 SYGVQD (reference sequence). The CDR3 has 13 residues. Trimming removed 8 bases at V and 1 base at J, with 10 bases between. CDR3 in amino acids: CASGEGGTDTQYF. In DNA form, the CDR3 reads TGCGCCAGCGGAGAAGGGGGCACAGATACGCAGTATTTT.

The J gene is TRBJ2-7, the V gene TRBV30; perhaps TRBD1 as D (5 bases). The V gene's germline CDR1 is GTSNPN and CDR2 SVGIG (reference sequence). Trimming left V 0 bases short and J 3 bases short, with 9 bases between. The CDR3 extends over 13 amino acids. The CDR3 sequence is CAWSVGHSYEQYF. The CDR3 nucleotides are TGTGCCTGGAGTGTGGGGCACAGCTACGAGCAGTACTTC. Full variable domain (outside the CDR3, taken from reference TRBV30 and TRBJ2-7): SQTIHQWPATLVQPVGSPLSLECTVEGTSNPNLYWYRQAAGRGLQLLFYSVGIGQISSEVPQNLSASRPQDRQFILSSKKLLLSDSGFYLCAWSVGHSYEQYFGPGTRLTVT.

The chain employs TRBV5-6 and TRBJ2-3; either TRBD1 or TRBD2 may supply D (5 bases each). The V gene's germline CDR1 is SGHDT and CDR2 YYEEEE. The V and J ends lost 3 bases and 2 bases respectively, with 13 bases between them. This CDR3 is built from 15 residues. This chain's CDR3 is CASSYSGTVTDTQYF. The CDR3 DNA reads as TGTGCCAGCAGCTACTCTGGGACGGTCACAGATACGCAGTATTTT.

The genes are TRBV5-4 and TRBJ2-5; D uncertain. This CDR3 comprises 13 residues. Germline V lookup: CDR1 SGHNT, CDR2 YYREEE (reference sequence). Trimming removed 0 bases at V and 3 bases at J, with 6 bases between. The CDR3 protein is CASSLAAEETQYF. As DNA, the CDR3 is TGTGCCAGCAGCTTGGCGGCGGAAGAGACCCAGTACTTC.

The CDR3 DNA is TGCGCCAGCAGCCCGCCACACCCGAGCAGGGTAAGTGCTAAGCAGCCCCAGCATTTT. It codes for CASSPPHPSRVSAKQPQHF. This chain connects TRBV4-3 to TRBJ1-5, with D tentatively TRBD1 (5 bases). This CDR3 has 19 residues. V lost 4 bases to trimming and J lost 7 bases, with 29 bases between them. The germline gives CDR1 LGHNA, CDR2 YSLEER.

The genes are TRBV7-3 and TRBJ2-7; 7 nucleotides line up with TRBD1. The germline gives CDR1 SGHTA, CDR2 FQGTGA. The ends lost 7 bases at V and 6 bases at J; junction bases unmatched: 9. This CDR3 region has 13 residues. The CDR3 is CASTRQGGGEQYF. As DNA, the CDR3 is TGTGCCAGCACCCGACAGGGTGGTGGCGAGCAGTACTTC.

This chain connects TRBV13 to TRBJ2-3; D is perhaps TRBD2 (6 bases). There are 16 residues in the CDR3. V was shortened by 6 bases and J by 4 bases, with 20 bases between the two germline ends. Germline V lookup: CDR1 PRHDT, CDR2 FYEKMQ (reference sequence). The CDR3: CASSSSRQGGADTQYF. In nucleotides, the CDR3 is TGTGCCAGCAGTTCCTCCCGCCAGGGAGGCGCAGATACGCAGTATTTT.

The rearrangement links TRBV11-1 to TRBJ2-1, with TRBD2 as a possible D gene (5 bases). V was clipped by 1 base and J by 12 bases, with 13 bases between them. This CDR3 is built from 13 residues. Germline CDR1 reads SGHAT; CDR2 reads FQDESV (reference sequence). CDR3 nucleotides: TGTGCCAGCAGCTTAGAGACCAAAAGCGGGCAGTTCTTC. This codes for CASSLETKSGQFF.

The chain has TRBV6-5 and TRBJ1-2, with D tentatively TRBD1 (5 bases). Per germline, CDR1 MNHEY and CDR2 SVGAGI. The CDR3 spans 11 residues. The V end was cut by 10 bases, the J end by 5 bases, with 11 bases between. The CDR3 reads CATGTLYGYTF. In DNA, the CDR3 is TGTGCCACCGGGACGTTATATGGCTACACCTTC.

DNA of the CDR3: TGTGCCAGCAGCTCCCCGCCGGGACAGGCCGTATGGCAAGTTAAAGCTTTCTTT. Protein sequence: CASSSPPGQAVWQVKAFF. The rearrangement links TRBV5-6 to TRBJ1-1; 8 bases align to TRBD1. The J segment lost 9 bases and the V segment lost 3 bases, leaving 22 bases of the junction unmatched. Germline CDR1 SGHDT, CDR2 YYEEEE. This CDR3 spans 18 amino acids. Supplemented by reference TRBV5-6 and TRBJ1-1, the full variable domain reads DAGVTQSPTHLIKTRGQQVTLRCSPKSGHDTVSWYQQALGQGPQFIFQYYEEEERQRGNFPDRFSGHQFPNYSSELNVNALLLGDSALYLCASSSPPGQAVWQVKAFFGQGTRLTVV.

The rearrangement uses TRBV28 and TRBJ2-3; 14 nucleotides match TRBD2. With V trimmed by 2 bases and J by 6 bases, 7 bases remained unmatched. This CDR3 is 17 amino acids long. CDR1 is MDHEN, CDR2 SYDVKM, per germline. CDR3 bases: TGTGCCAGCAGTTTAGGGACTAGCGGGGGCCGGGGGGATACGCAGTATTTT. This sequence encodes CASSLGTSGGRGDTQYF.

This clone was seen once. This sequence joins TRBV6-5 and TRBJ1-2; D not certain. Germline CDR1 is MNHEY and CDR2 is SVGAGI. The CDR3 covers 15 residues. V lost 2 bases and J 4 bases, leaving 14 bases between the germline ends. CDR3 loop: CASSYNRGPGYGYTF. The CDR3 DNA follows: TGTGCCAGCAGTTACAACAGAGGGCCTGGCTATGGCTACACCTTC.

V is TRBV27 and J is TRBJ1-2; 12 bases are shared with TRBD1. This CDR3 spans 19 amino acids. In germline, CDR1 is MNHEY, CDR2 SMNVEV (reference sequence). Trimming took 8 bases from V and 3 from J; bases not matched to a gene: 19. The CDR3 reads CASGSRAPGQGARYYGYTF. CDR3 in DNA: TGTGCCAGCGGATCGCGAGCCCCGGGACAGGGGGCGCGGTACTATGGCTACACCTTC.

J is TRBJ2-5 and V is TRBV7-2; no reliable D call. Trimming cost V 0 bases and J 2 bases, with 10 bases left between them. Germline V CDR1 and CDR2: SGHTA, FQGNSA. The CDR3 sequence is 15 residues long. CDR3 bases: TGTGCCAGCAGCTTAGCAGGGCCGAGACAAGAGACCCAGTACTTC. Its protein is CASSLAGPRQETQYF.

This sequence joins TRBV7-2 and TRBJ1-3; no clear D. The CDR3 has 15 amino acids. CDR1 is SGHTA and CDR2 is FQGNSA in the germline V gene. With 5 bases removed from V and 5 bases from J, the gap between germline ends came to 16 bases. The CDR3 here is CASSQDLEERNTIYF. DNA for the CDR3: TGTGCCAGCAGCCAAGATCTGGAGGAAAGAAACACCATATATTTT.

The chain links TRBV19 to TRBJ2-7; 7 bases are shared with TRBD1. V was pared by 5 bases and J by 0 bases, with 1 base of the junction left unmatched. Per the germline V gene, CDR1 is LNHDA and CDR2 is SQIVND (reference sequence). CDR3 size: 13 residues. The CDR3: CASSWDSSYEQYF. CDR3 nucleotide sequence: TGTGCCAGTAGTTGGGACAGCTCCTACGAGCAGTACTTC.

The V gene is TRBV5-4, the J gene TRBJ2-2; 7 bases fit TRBD2. The CDR3 has 15 amino acids. V was pared by 3 bases and J by 1 base, with 3 bases of the junction left unmatched. The germline V gene has CDR1 SGHNT and CDR2 YYREEE (reference sequence). As DNA, the CDR3 is TGTGCCAGCAGCTCGACTAGCCAGAACACCGGGGAGCTGTTTTTT. Amino acids: CASSSTSQNTGELFF.

The V call is TRBV30, the J call TRBJ2-5; TRBD1 agrees at 7 bases. Germline assignment: CDR1 GTSNPN and CDR2 SVGIG (reference sequence). The CDR3 runs 13 residues. V was pared by 5 bases and J by 2 bases, with 5 bases of the junction left unmatched. CDR3 loop: CAWGGQLQETQYF. The CDR3 region has the DNA TGTGCCTGGGGGGGACAGCTTCAAGAGACCCAGTACTTC.

Concerning this clone itself: One end of the junction fails to match germline, which may point to a read error. The sample contains more than one DNA sequence encoding this CDR3. The gene calls are TRBV19 and TRBJ2-7; D is perhaps TRBD1 (6 bases). This CDR3 is 16 amino acids long. Germline assignment: CDR1 LNHDA and CDR2 SQIVND (reference sequence). In DNA form, the CDR3 reads TGTGCCAGTAGTTTCCGGGACACTAAAAACTCCTATGAGCAGTACTTC. Protein sequence: CASSFRDTKNSYEQYF. The variable domain in full, completed from reference TRBV19 and TRBJ2-7, reads DGGITQSPKYLFRKEGQNVTLSCEQNLNHDAMYWYRQDPGQGLRLIYYSQIVNDFQKGDIAEGYSVSREKKESFPLTVTSAQKNPTAFYLCASSFRDTKNSYEQYFGPGTRLTVT.

The V call is TRBV4-1, the J call TRBJ2-7; 9 nucleotides align to TRBD1. CDR3 size: 15 residues. Trimming removed 1 base from V and 2 bases from J; junction bases left unmatched: 3. Germline V CDR1 and CDR2: MGHRA, YSYEKL. CDR3 amino acids: CASSQAGTGTYEQYF. The DNA for the CDR3 is TGCGCCAGCAGCCAAGCCGGGACAGGGACCTACGAGCAGTACTTC.

The chain couples TRBV19 to TRBJ2-2; D unclear. CDR1 LNHDA and CDR2 SQIVND come from the germline V gene (reference sequence). The CDR3 covers 16 residues. V lost 0 bases and J lost 8, with 16 bases in between. CDR3 residues: CASSIDQAVMRGELFF. The CDR3 coding sequence is TGTGCCAGTAGTATAGATCAGGCAGTAATGAGGGGGGAGCTGTTTTTT.

Here the CDR3 reads CASSLILVADSGANVLTF. The CDR3 nucleotides read TGTGCCAGCAGCCTAATATTGGTCGCAGACTCTGGGGCCAACGTCCTGACTTTC. V gene TRBV11-2 combines with J gene TRBJ2-6; D is unclear. CDR1 SGHAT and CDR2 FQNNGV come from the germline V gene. V lost 5 bases, J lost 0 bases, and 17 bases lay in between. The CDR3 is 18 amino acids.

The genes are TRBV30 and TRBJ2-5; the D is unclear. Germline V gene sequence: CDR1 GTSNPN, CDR2 SVGIG (reference sequence). V lost 3 bases and J lost 4, with 15 bases in between. The CDR3 spans 14 residues. DNA of the CDR3: TGTGCCTGGAGGCTCGGCGTTCGCGGAGAGACCCAGTACTTC. It is translated as CAWRLGVRGETQYF. Supplemented by reference TRBV30 and TRBJ2-5, the full variable domain reads SQTIHQWPATLVQPVGSPLSLECTVEGTSNPNLYWYRQAAGRGLQLLFYSVGIGQISSEVPQNLSASRPQDRQFILSSKKLLLSDSGFYLCAWRLGVRGETQYFGPGTRLLVL.

The gene calls are TRBV2 and TRBJ1-5; D uncertain. Trimming took off 1 base at V and 7 bases at J, with 8 bases between the two ends. This CDR3 has 13 residues. From germline, CDR1 is SNHLY and CDR2 FYNNEI. The CDR3 coding sequence is TGTGCCAGCAGTGAAGAGACTTCACAGCCCCAGCATTTT. It codes for CASSEETSQPQHF.

This clone has a single count. The chain links TRBV7-8 to TRBJ2-1; 10 bases match TRBD2. With V trimmed by 4 bases and J by 9 bases, 12 bases remained unmatched. The CDR3 spans 16 residues. In germline, CDR1 is SGHVS, CDR2 FQNEAQ. CDR3 region: CASSSTGSGRAGEQFF. CDR3 nucleotides: TGTGCCAGCAGCTCAACCGGGAGCGGGAGGGCCGGTGAGCAGTTCTTC.